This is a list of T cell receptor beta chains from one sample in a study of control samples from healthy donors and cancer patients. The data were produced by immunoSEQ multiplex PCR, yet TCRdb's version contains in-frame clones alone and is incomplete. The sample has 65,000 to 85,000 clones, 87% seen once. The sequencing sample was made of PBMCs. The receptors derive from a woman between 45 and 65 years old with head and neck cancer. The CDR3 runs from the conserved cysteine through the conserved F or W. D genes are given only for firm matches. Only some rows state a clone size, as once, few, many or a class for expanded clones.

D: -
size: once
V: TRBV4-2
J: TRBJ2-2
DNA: TGTGCCAGCAGCCAATTTACAGGGCGTCCGAACACCGGGGAGCTGTTTTTT
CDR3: CASSQFTGRPNTGELFF

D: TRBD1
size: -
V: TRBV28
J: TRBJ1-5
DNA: TGTGCCAGCAGTCCAGGGGGAAGTCAGCCCCAGCATTTT
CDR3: CASSPGGSQPQHF

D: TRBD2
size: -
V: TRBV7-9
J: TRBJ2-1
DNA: TGTGCCAGCAGCCCTGGACTAGGCGGTAGGTCTTACAATGAGCAGTTCTTC
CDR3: CASSPGLGGRSYNEQFF

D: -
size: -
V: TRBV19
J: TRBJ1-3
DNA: TGTGCCAGTAAGAAGAGCTCTGGAAACACCATATATTTT
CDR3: CASKKSSGNTIYF

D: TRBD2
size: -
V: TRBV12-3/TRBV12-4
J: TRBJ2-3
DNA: TGTGCCAGCAGGACTAGCGGGTCAGATACGCAGTATTTT
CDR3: CASRTSGSDTQYF

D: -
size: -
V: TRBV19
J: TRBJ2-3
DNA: TGTGCCAGTAGTATGGGGGGGAGGGGGCCGGATACGCAGTATTTT
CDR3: CASSMGGRGPDTQYF

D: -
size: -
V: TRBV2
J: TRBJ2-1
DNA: TGTGCCAGCAGGGTTTCATCCTACAATGAGCAGTTCTTC
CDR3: CASRVSSYNEQFF

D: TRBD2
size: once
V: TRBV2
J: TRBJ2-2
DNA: TGTGCCAGCAGGGAGCGGGGGGCCAACGGGGAGCTGTTTTTT
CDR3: CASRERGANGELFF

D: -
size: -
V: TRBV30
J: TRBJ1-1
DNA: TGTGCCTGGAGTGTAAACCCCTCGTCCGGGACACAGACTTTCTTT
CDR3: CAWSVNPSSGTQTFF

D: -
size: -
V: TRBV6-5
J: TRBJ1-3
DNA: TGTGCCAGCAGACAAAGGATCATATATTTT
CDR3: CASRQRIIYF

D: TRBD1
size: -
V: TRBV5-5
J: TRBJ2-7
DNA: TGTGCCAGCAGCTTGGCCCCGGGGTTGCAGGGGGCCACCATCGAGCAGTACTTC
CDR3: CASSLAPGLQGATIEQYF